Sequencing of this T cell receptor beta chain was carried out in a study of blood T cell repertoires in COVID-19. The overall study: The analysed material was cDNA or gDNA that came from T cells, B-cell-depleted T cells, or PBMCs.

Per the authors' pipeline: Nucleated cell number was recorded as an estimate derived from reference gene primer amplification. Libraries were prepared by immunoSEQ multiplex PCR; TCRdb keeps only in-frame clonotypes and omits some of them. V and J calls and clone size are given by that table; D and trimming were obtained from the DNA. The repertoire holds more than 75,000 clones, with around 90% as singletons. CDR3 length: 14 amino acids. The ends lost 8 bases at V and 5 bases at J; junction bases unmatched: 10. Germline-derived CDR1 and CDR2 are SGHVS and FNYEAQ. The chain has TRBV7-6 and TRBJ2-7; 9 nucleotides align to TRBD1. The sequence came from a woman of 80 years or more with acute or convalescent COVID-19. The specimen was peripheral blood. In nucleotides, the CDR3 is TGTGCCAGCTCGAAGGGACAGGGAGCAGACGAGCAGTACTTC. It is translated as CASSKGQGADEQYF.